These T cell receptor beta chains were read from a single sample in a study of blood T cell repertoires in COVID-19. Some clones are missing from TCRdb's copy, which holds only in-frame ones; the method was immunoSEQ multiplex PCR. The sample carries tens of thousands of clones, 88% recorded once. The sequenced sample consisted of peripheral blood. Source of these receptors: a human donor in a cohort sampled during active COVID-19. The CDR3 runs from the conserved cysteine through the conserved F or W. The D gene is left open where the match is weak. Expanded clones are given a class, and other clones once, few, many or no size at all.

J gene,clone size,V gene,D gene,CDR3 DNA,CDR3 protein
TRBJ2-3,.,TRBV6-4,.,TGTGCCAGCAGTGACGGGGGGGCCGGAGATACGCAGTATTTT,CASSDGGAGDTQYF
TRBJ2-7,.,TRBV5-1,.,TGCGCCAGCAGCTTGGCGGGGGATGGCTACGAGCAGTACTTC,CASSLAGDGYEQYF
TRBJ2-7,.,TRBV28,.,TGTGCCAGCAGTTCAGCCTCAGGGGGGTACTACGAGCAGTACTTC,CASSSASGGYYEQYF
TRBJ2-1,.,TRBV19,TRBD2,TGTGCCAGTAACCAGGGGACTAGCGGGAATCCAGGGAATGAGCAGTTCTTC,CASNQGTSGNPGNEQFF
TRBJ1-1,.,TRBV7-2,.,TGTGCCAGCAGCTACCGGGCAGGGGCGAACACTGAAGCTTTCTTT,CASSYRAGANTEAFF
TRBJ1-1,.,TRBV19,.,TGTGCCAGTAGTATTTCAGGGATCACTGAAGCTTTCTTT,CASSISGITEAFF
TRBJ2-1,.,TRBV4-3,.,TGCGCCAGCAGCATGGAAAGGGGGGGTTTTTCCTACAATGAGCAGTTCTTC,CASSMERGGFSYNEQFF
TRBJ2-1,.,TRBV3-1/TRBV3-2,TRBD2,TGTGCCAGCAGCCAAGGTCCCTCGGGGCTAGCGGGAGAAAATGAGCAGTTCTTC,CASSQGPSGLAGENEQFF
TRBJ2-1,.,TRBV6-5,.,TGTGCCAGCAGCAGACTAGGGGAAGGTGAGCAGTTCTTC,CASSRLGEGEQFF
TRBJ1-3,.,TRBV4-2,.,TGTGCCAGCAGCCAAGATCCCCGCACAGGGAGCTCTGGAAACACCATATATTTT,CASSQDPRTGSSGNTIYF
TRBJ2-7,once,TRBV4-1,TRBD2,TGCGCCAGCAGCCAAGAGGGACTAGCGGGCTCCTACGAGCAGTACTTC,CASSQEGLAGSYEQYF
TRBJ1-1,.,TRBV14,.,TGTGCCAGCAGCCCGGGCGGGTGGGGCACTGAAGCTTTCTTT,CASSPGGWGTEAFF
TRBJ2-7,.,TRBV10-2,.,TGCGCCAGCAGTGAGTCGGCTAGCAGCTCCTACGAGCAGTACTTC,CASSESASSSYEQYF
TRBJ1-6,.,TRBV7-9,.,TGTGCCAGCAGCTTACAGGGTTTCCTTAATTCACCCCTCCACTTT,CASSLQGFLNSPLHF
TRBJ2-2,.,TRBV7-9,TRBD1,TGTGCCAGCAGTTTACCAGACAGGGGTGGCACCGGGGAGCTGTTTTTT,CASSLPDRGGTGELFF
TRBJ2-7,few,TRBV2,.,TGTGCCAGCAGTGTGCCCGCGGAAACAGGCCTGTCCTACGAGCAGTACTTC,CASSVPAETGLSYEQYF
TRBJ2-2,.,TRBV5-1,.,TGCGCCAGCAGCTTGGCCGGGGGTGGGACCGGGGAGCTGTTTTTT,CASSLAGGGTGELFF
TRBJ2-1,.,TRBV5-4,TRBD1,TGTGCCAGCAGCTTGGAGACAGGGCCTAGCTCCTACAATGAGCAGTTCTTC,CASSLETGPSSYNEQFF
TRBJ1-1,.,TRBV11-2,.,TGTGCCAGCTATCGAGTCGACACTGAAGCTTTCTTT,CASYRVDTEAFF
TRBJ2-1,.,TRBV7-8,.,TGTGCCAGCAGCCCTAGTCGGGGTACGTCCTACAATGAGCAGTTCTTC,CASSPSRGTSYNEQFF
TRBJ2-3,.,TRBV6-2/TRBV6-3,TRBD2,TGTGCCAGCAGTTACTCGAATTCCGGACTAGCGTCCCTCGGGGTCCCAGATACGCAGTATTTT,CASSYSNSGLASLGVPDTQYF
TRBJ2-5,.,TRBV3-1/TRBV3-2,TRBD2,TGTGCCAGCAGCCAAAGCGGGGACCAAGAGACCCAGTACTTC,CASSQSGDQETQYF
TRBJ1-4,.,TRBV2,TRBD1,TGTGCCAGCCGGGACAGTCTTAATGAAAAACTGTTTTTT,CASRDSLNEKLFF
TRBJ2-3,.,TRBV11-3,TRBD2,TGTGCCAGCAGCTTAGGTAGCGGGAGAACAGATACGCAGTATTTT,CASSLGSGRTDTQYF
TRBJ1-2,few,TRBV27,TRBD1,TGTGCCAGCTCCCACCACGACAGGGTTGGTTATGGCTACACCTTC,CASSHHDRVGYGYTF
TRBJ2-7,.,TRBV20-1,TRBD2,TGCAGTGCTAGTGCGACTAGCGGGAGATTGGGCGAGCAGTACTTC,CSASATSGRLGEQYF
TRBJ1-5,few,TRBV18,TRBD1,TGTGCCAGCTCACCGGGGCAGGGGGACAATCAGCCCCAGCATTTT,CASSPGQGDNQPQHF
TRBJ2-3,.,TRBV19,TRBD2,TGTGCCAGTAGTATTGCTAGCGGGACACGCACAGATACGCAGTATTTT,CASSIASGTRTDTQYF
TRBJ1-2,.,TRBV6-5,.,TGTGCCAGCAGCCCGGACAGATCGGATGGCTACACCTTC,CASSPDRSDGYTF
TRBJ2-5,.,TRBV5-6,.,TGTGCCAGCAGCTTGATCTCCAGGGTTGGAGAGACCCAGTACTTC,CASSLISRVGETQYF
TRBJ2-5,.,TRBV7-3,.,TGTGCCAGCAGCTTAGTCCAGGGAGGGACCCAGTACTTC,CASSLVQGGTQYF
TRBJ2-3,.,TRBV14,.,TGTGCCAGCAGCCAAGAGATAAAGACCCGGGGGACAGATACGCAGTATTTT,CASSQEIKTRGTDTQYF
TRBJ1-5,.,TRBV12-3/TRBV12-4,.,TGTGCCAGCAGCGAGAGCCGGGAGGAGCCCCAGCATTTT,CASSESREEPQHF
TRBJ2-5,.,TRBV29-1,TRBD1,TGCAGCGTTGACCCGACAGGGTCCAGGACCCAGTACTTC,CSVDPTGSRTQYF
TRBJ1-5,.,TRBV7-2,TRBD1,TGTGCCAGCAGCCAGGACAGGGGGAATCAGCCCCAGCATTTT,CASSQDRGNQPQHF
TRBJ2-2,.,TRBV24-1,TRBD1,TGTGCCACCAGTGATTTGACGTCGACAGGGGTCGGGGAGCTGTTTTTT,CATSDLTSTGVGELFF
TRBJ1-6,.,TRBV6-7,.,TGTGCCAGCAGTTACGGGCTGTTTAATTCACCCCTCCACTTT,CASSYGLFNSPLHF
TRBJ2-1,.,TRBV29-1,.,TGCAGCGTTGAGGGATACGGAGGCAATGAGCAGTTCTTC,CSVEGYGGNEQFF
TRBJ1-2,.,TRBV10-1,.,TGCGCCAGCGGGCCAGGGCAGCACGGCTACACCTTC,CASGPGQHGYTF
TRBJ1-4,once,TRBV6-5,TRBD1,TGTGCCAGCAGACCAGACAGGGGGCAGAATGAAAAACTGTTTTTT,CASRPDRGQNEKLFF
TRBJ1-2,.,TRBV30,TRBD1,TGTGCCTGGACGGGACAGGGCAACTATGGCTACACCTTC,CAWTGQGNYGYTF
TRBJ1-6,.,TRBV30,TRBD1,TGTGCCTGGAGTGCCGACAGGGGGACGGGAAATTCACCCCTCCACTTT,CAWSADRGTGNSPLHF
TRBJ1-4,.,TRBV4-3,TRBD1,TGCGCCAGCAGCCAAAACCTACAGGGGATGGATGGTGAAAAACTGTTTTTT,CASSQNLQGMDGEKLFF
TRBJ2-5,once,TRBV5-4,TRBD1,TGTGCCAGCAGCTTGGACCGGGACAGGGAGGAGACCCAGTACTTC,CASSLDRDREETQYF
TRBJ2-7,once,TRBV5-4,TRBD2,TGTGCCAGCAGCTTGTGGGAGGGACTATACGAGCAGTACTTC,CASSLWEGLYEQYF
TRBJ2-4,.,TRBV5-4,.,TGTGCCAGCAGCTGGGCGGGAGCCAAAAACATTCAGTACTTC,CASSWAGAKNIQYF
TRBJ1-1,few,TRBV5-6,.,TGTGCCAGCAGCTTAACAGGGTTGGCGATGAACACTGAAGCTTTCTTT,CASSLTGLAMNTEAFF
TRBJ2-2,few,TRBV4-1,TRBD2,TGCGCCAGCAGCCAAGGACTAGCGGAGAACACCGGGGAGCTGTTTTTT,CASSQGLAENTGELFF
TRBJ2-7,.,TRBV7-6,.,TGTGCCAGCAGCCCAAAGGACAGCTCCTACGAGCAGTACTTC,CASSPKDSSYEQYF
TRBJ2-1,.,TRBV11-2,TRBD1,TGTGCCAGCAACACCGGGACAGGGCTTTACAATGAGCAGTTCTTC,CASNTGTGLYNEQFF
TRBJ1-2,.,TRBV3-1/TRBV3-2,.,TGTGCCAGCAGCCGAGGGGGATTTAACTATGGCTACACCTTC,CASSRGGFNYGYTF
TRBJ2-7,.,TRBV11-1,TRBD1,TGTGCCAGCAGCCGGAGGGGACAGGGTTATGGCGAGCAGTACTTC,CASSRRGQGYGEQYF
TRBJ2-7,.,TRBV3-1/TRBV3-2,TRBD1,TGTGCCAGCAGCCGCTCTCCGGGACAGGGATACGAGCAGTACTTC,CASSRSPGQGYEQYF